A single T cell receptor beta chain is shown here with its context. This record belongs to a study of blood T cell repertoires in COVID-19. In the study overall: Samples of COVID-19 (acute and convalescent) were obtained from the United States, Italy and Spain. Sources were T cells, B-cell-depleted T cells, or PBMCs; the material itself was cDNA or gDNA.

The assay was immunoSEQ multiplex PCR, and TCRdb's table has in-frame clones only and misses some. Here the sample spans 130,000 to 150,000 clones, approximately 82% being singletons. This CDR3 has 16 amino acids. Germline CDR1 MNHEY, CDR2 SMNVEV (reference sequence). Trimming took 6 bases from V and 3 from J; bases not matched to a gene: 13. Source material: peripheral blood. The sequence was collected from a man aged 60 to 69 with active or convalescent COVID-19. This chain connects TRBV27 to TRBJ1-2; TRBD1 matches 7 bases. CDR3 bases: TGTGCCAGCAGCCGGGGGTGGGACAGCCGAGACTATGGCTACACCTTC. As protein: CASSRGWDSRDYGYTF.